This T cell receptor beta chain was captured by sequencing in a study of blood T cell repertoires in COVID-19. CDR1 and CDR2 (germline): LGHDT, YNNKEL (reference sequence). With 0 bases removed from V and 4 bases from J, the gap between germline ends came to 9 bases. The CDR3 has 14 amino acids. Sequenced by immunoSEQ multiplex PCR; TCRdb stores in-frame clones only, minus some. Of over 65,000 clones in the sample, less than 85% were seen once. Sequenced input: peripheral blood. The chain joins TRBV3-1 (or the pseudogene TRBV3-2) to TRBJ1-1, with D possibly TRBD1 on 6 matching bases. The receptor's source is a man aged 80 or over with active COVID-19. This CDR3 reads CASSQDGGATEAFF. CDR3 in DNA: TGTGCCAGCAGCCAAGATGGGGGGGCCACTGAAGCTTTCTTT.